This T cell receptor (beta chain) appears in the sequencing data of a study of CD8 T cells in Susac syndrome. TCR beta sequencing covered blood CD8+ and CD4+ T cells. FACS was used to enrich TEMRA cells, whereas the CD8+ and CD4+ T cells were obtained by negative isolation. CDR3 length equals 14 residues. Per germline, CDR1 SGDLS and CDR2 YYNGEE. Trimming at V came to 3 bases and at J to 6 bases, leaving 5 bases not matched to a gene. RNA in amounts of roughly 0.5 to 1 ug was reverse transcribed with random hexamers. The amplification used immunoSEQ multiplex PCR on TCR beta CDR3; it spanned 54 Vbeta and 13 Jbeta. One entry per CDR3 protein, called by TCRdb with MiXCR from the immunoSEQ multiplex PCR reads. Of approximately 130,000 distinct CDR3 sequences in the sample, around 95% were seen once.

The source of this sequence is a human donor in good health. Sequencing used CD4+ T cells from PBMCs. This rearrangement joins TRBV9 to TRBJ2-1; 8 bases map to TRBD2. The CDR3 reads CASSGDGRANEQFF. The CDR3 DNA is TGTGCCAGCAGCGGGGACGGGAGGGCCAATGAGCAGTTCTTC.